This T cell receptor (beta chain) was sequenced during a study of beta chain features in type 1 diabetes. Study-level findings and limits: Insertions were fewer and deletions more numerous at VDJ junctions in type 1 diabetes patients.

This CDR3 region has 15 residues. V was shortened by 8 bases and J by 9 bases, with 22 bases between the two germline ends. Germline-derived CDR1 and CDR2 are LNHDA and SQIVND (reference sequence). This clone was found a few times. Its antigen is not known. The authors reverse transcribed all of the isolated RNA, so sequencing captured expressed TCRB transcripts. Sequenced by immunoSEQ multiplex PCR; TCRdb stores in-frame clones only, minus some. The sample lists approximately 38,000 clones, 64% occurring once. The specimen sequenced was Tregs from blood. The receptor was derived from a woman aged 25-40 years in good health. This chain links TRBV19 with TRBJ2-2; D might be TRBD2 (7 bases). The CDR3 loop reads CASSRGTSAGWELFF. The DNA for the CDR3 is TGTGCCAGTTCCAGGGGCACTAGCGCGGGATGGGAGCTGTTTTTT.